This record concerns one TCR beta chain sequence. CD4+ cells underwent separation, giving CD45RA+ naive and CD45RA-negative memory subsets. This sample was taken from a study of shared clonotypes between healthy human individuals. Overall study context: Each donor contributed plates that comprised three CD4 naive, three CD4 memory, two CD8 naive and one CD8 memory.

Deep was the level used in running the assay. Libraries were prepared by immunoSEQ multiplex PCR; TCRdb keeps only in-frame clonotypes and omits some of them. In the table there are roughly 2.5 million clones, roughly nine tenths of which are singletons. The CDR3 totals 15 residues. Trimming pared 2 bases from V and 4 bases from J, leaving 11 bases between. CDR1 and CDR2 from the germline V gene are WSHSY and SAAADI. The clonotype was recovered from a man between 18 and 29 years old in good health. The sequenced material came from naive CD4+ T cells sorted from blood. Sample subset: CD45RA+ positively selected. The chain recombines TRBV10-2 with TRBJ2-2; D is possibly TRBD2 (6 bases). CDR3 sequence (DNA): TGCGCCAGCAGTGAGCCGGGAGCGAGCACCGGGGAGCTGTTTTTT. Translation: CASSEPGASTGELFF.